This T cell receptor (beta chain) is drawn from a study of blood T cell repertoires in COVID-19. Background on the study: T cells, B-cell-depleted T cells, or PBMCs provided the cDNA or gDNA that served as material.

As handled by the study authors: Reference gene primer amplification gave estimated nucleated cell counts. Clones were read by immunoSEQ multiplex PCR, and TCRdb kept only the in-frame ones, dropping some. That table is the source of V, J and clone size, and D and trimming were worked out from the DNA. Of 45,000 to 55,000 clones in the sample, around 86% were seen once. This CDR3 has 15 residues. This clonotype was sampled from a middle-aged man with active COVID-19. Source material: peripheral blood. The gene calls are TRBV21-1 and TRBJ1-5. TRBV21-1 is marked as a pseudogene. In nucleotides, the CDR3 is TGTGCCAGCAGCAAAGTTGGCAGGGAGGGTCAGCCCCAGCATTTT. Encoded protein: CASSKVGREGQPQHF.